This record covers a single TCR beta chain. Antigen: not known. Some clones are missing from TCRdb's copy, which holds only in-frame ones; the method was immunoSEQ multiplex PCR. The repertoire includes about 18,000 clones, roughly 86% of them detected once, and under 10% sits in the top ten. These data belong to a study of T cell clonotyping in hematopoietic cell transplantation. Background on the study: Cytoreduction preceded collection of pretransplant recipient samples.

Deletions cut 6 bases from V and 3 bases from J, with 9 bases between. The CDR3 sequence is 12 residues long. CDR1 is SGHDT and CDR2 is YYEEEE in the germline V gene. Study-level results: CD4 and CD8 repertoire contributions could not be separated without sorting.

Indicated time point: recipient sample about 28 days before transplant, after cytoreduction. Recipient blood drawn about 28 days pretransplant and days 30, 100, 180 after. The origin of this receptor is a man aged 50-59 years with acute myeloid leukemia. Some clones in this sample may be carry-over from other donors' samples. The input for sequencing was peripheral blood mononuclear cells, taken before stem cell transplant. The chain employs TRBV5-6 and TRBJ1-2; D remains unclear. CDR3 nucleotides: TGTGCCAGCACGCGACAAGACTATGGCTACACCTTC. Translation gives CASTRQDYGYTF. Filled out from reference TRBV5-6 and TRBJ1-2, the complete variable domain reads DAGVTQSPTHLIKTRGQQVTLRCSPKSGHDTVSWYQQALGQGPQFIFQYYEEEERQRGNFPDRFSGHQFPNYSSELNVNALLLGDSALYLCASTRQDYGYTFGSGTRLTVV.